This T cell receptor (beta chain) appears in the sequencing data of a study of shared clonotypes between healthy human individuals. This clone was seen only a few times. The CDR3 covers 13 residues. Germline V lookup: CDR1 SGHTA, CDR2 FQGNSA. The V end lost 1 base, the J end lost 3 bases, and 1 base lay between the germline ends. Profiling relied on immunoSEQ multiplex PCR, and the TCRdb table lists in-frame clones only, not all of them. The top ten hold approximately 1.5% of the sample, which has about a million clones, 70% to 80% seen once. This chain joins TRBV7-2 and TRBJ2-6; D remains ambiguous. This sequence was found in a man younger than 35 in good health. Input material: memory CD4+ T cells sorted from blood. As to subset: CD45RA-negative fraction. CDR3 sequence reads: CASSLGGANVLTF. CDR3 nucleotide sequence: TGTGCCAGCAGCTTAGGTGGGGCCAACGTCCTGACTTTC.